This T cell receptor (beta chain) was captured by sequencing in a study of CD8 T cells in Susac syndrome. cDNA came from approximately 0.5 to 1 ug RNA primed by random hexamers. Using its own MiXCR run on the immunoSEQ multiplex PCR reads, TCRdb lists one record per CDR3 protein. Among over 350,000 distinct CDR3 sequences listed, approximately 85% were seen once. CDR1 is SEHNR, CDR2 FQNEAQ, per germline (reference sequence). The CDR3 is made up of 15 amino acids. The V and J ends lost 3 bases and 3 bases respectively, with 14 bases between them. The sample was CD8+ T cells from PBMCs. This chain joins TRBV7-9 and TRBJ1-1; the D gene is possibly TRBD1 (5 bases). The receptor's source is a human donor with multiple sclerosis. For the CDR3, the DNA is TGTGCCAGCAGCTTGGAAACAGGAGTAGACACTGAAGCTTTCTTT. Its translation: CASSLETGVDTEAFF.